These 29 T cell receptor beta chains originate from one sample sequenced in a study of chemoradiotherapy in HPV16-positive cancers. Sequencing used immunoSEQ multiplex PCR; TCRdb keeps in-frame clones, though not all of them. Of roughly 10,000 clones in the sample, roughly four fifths were seen once. The sequenced sample was blood, obtained from a patient who underwent chemoradiotherapy. The receptors here all came from a human donor with HPV-associated anogenital cancer.

This clone was seen just once. This chain connects TRBV6-4 to TRBJ2-3, with TRBD2 as a possible D gene (5 bases). V gave up 0 bases and J gave up 1 base, with 8 bases separating them. The length of the CDR3 is 15 residues. CDR1 is MRHNA, CDR2 SNTAGT, per germline. CDR3 in amino acids: CASSDSNGGTDTQYF. DNA of the CDR3: TGTGCCAGCAGTGACTCGAACGGGGGCACAGATACGCAGTATTTT.

The chain uses TRBV19 and TRBJ1-5, with D possibly TRBD1 on 5 matching bases. Germline CDR1 is LNHDA and CDR2 is SQIVND (reference sequence). The CDR3 is 15 amino acids. Deletions cut 2 bases from V and 8 bases from J, with 16 bases between. CDR3 protein: CASSISSGGTEPQHF. In DNA, the CDR3 is TGTGCCAGTAGTATAAGTAGCGGGGGTACGGAGCCCCAGCATTTT.

The chain combines TRBV18 with TRBJ2-5, with D tentatively TRBD1 or TRBD2 (7 bases each). The V gene's germline CDR1 is KGHSH and CDR2 LQKENI. This CDR3 comprises 15 residues. The V gene lost 3 bases and the J gene lost 1 base, with 12 bases spanning the gap. The DNA of the CDR3 is TGTGCCAGCTCACCGACAGGGAGGGCCCAAGAGACCCAGTACTTC. Its translation is CASSPTGRAQETQYF.

This clone has just one count. This chain joins TRBV28 and TRBJ2-1; D unclear. The V gene lost 4 bases and the J gene lost 8 bases, with 12 bases spanning the gap. Germline CDR1 reads MDHEN; CDR2 reads SYDVKM. This CDR3 region has 13 residues. This chain's CDR3 is CASSSQRADEQFF. For the CDR3, the DNA is TGTGCCAGCAGTTCCCAAAGGGCGGATGAGCAGTTCTTC.

There are a few counts of this clone. The rearrangement links TRBV9 to TRBJ1-2; TRBD1 might be the D (6 bases). CDR1 SGDLS and CDR2 YYNGEE come from the germline V gene. CDR3 length equals 15 residues. The V gene lost 3 bases and the J gene lost 4 bases, with 16 bases spanning the gap. For the CDR3, the DNA is TGTGCCAGCAGCGACCGGACAGAAGGGAGCTATGGCTACACCTTC. This encodes CASSDRTEGSYGYTF. Full variable domain (missing parts from reference TRBV9 and TRBJ1-2): DSGVTQTPKHLITATGQRVTLRCSPRSGDLSVYWYQQSLDQGLQFLIQYYNGEERAKGNILERFSAQQFPDLHSELNLSSLELGDSALYFCASSDRTEGSYGYTFGSGTRLTVV.

The chain uses TRBV5-4 and TRBJ1-4; D possibly corresponds to TRBD1 (6 bases). Germline V gene data show CDR1 as SGHNT and CDR2 as YYREEE (reference sequence). This CDR3 region has 16 residues. V dropped 4 bases and J dropped 0 bases, with 13 bases sitting between them. The CDR3 nucleotides read TGTGCCAGCAGCCAACAGGGTTTTGCAACTAATGAAAAACTGTTTTTT. This encodes CASSQQGFATNEKLFF.

J is TRBJ1-1 and V is TRBV6-5; TRBD1 is a possible D gene (6 bases). The CDR3 length is 15 residues. Germline-derived CDR1 and CDR2 are MNHEY and SVGAGI. V was trimmed by 0 bases and J by 7 bases, leaving 15 bases between them. CDR3 amino acids: CASSYSNRAGGEAFF. The CDR3, as DNA: TGTGCCAGCAGTTACTCGAACAGGGCTGGGGGTGAAGCTTTCTTT.

This chain joins TRBV19 and TRBJ1-2; TRBD1 matches at 12 bases. The germline CDR1 and CDR2 sequences are LNHDA and SQIVND (reference sequence). The CDR3 spans 15 residues. The V and J ends lost 10 bases and 2 bases, in that order; junction bases with no gene match: 8. CDR3 protein: CATGGGTGGNYGYTF. In nucleotides, the CDR3 is TGTGCCACCGGAGGGGGGACAGGGGGCAACTATGGCTACACCTTC.

J is TRBJ1-2 and V is TRBV9, with D possibly being TRBD1 (6 bases). This CDR3 has 13 amino acids. Germline CDR1 and CDR2: SGDLS and YYNGEE. V lost 0 bases and J lost 8, with 11 bases in between. This CDR3 is CASSVEGVQGYTF. The CDR3 DNA reads as TGTGCCAGCAGCGTAGAGGGGGTCCAAGGCTACACCTTC.

The genes are TRBV29-1 and TRBJ2-2, with a weak D call TRBD1 (6 bases). The germline gives CDR1 SQVTM, CDR2 ANQGSEA. The CDR3 runs 14 residues. Trimming took 4 bases from V and 5 from J, leaving 14 bases between them. CDR3 loop: CSVVRGSGTGELFF. The CDR3 bases are TGCAGCGTTGTTAGGGGGAGTGGGACCGGGGAGCTGTTTTTT.

The chain uses TRBV6-1 and TRBJ1-2; D perhaps matches TRBD1 (5 bases). There are 15 residues in the CDR3. Trimming took 1 base from V and 3 from J, leaving 12 bases between them. The V gene's germline CDR1 is MNHNS and CDR2 SASEGT. The chain's CDR3 is CASSEVGGEDYGYTF. CDR3 DNA: TGTGCCAGCAGTGAAGTGGGGGGGGAGGACTATGGCTACACCTTC.

The rearrangement links TRBV2 to TRBJ1-2; D unresolved. V was trimmed by 8 bases and J by 1 base, leaving 8 bases between them. The CDR3 is made up of 12 amino acids. Germline CDR1 SNHLY, CDR2 FYNNEI. CDR3 in amino acids: CASLTLNYGYTF. The CDR3 DNA reads as TGTGCCAGCCTGACACTTAACTATGGCTACACCTTC.

The chain combines TRBV18 with TRBJ1-4; D call uncertain. Trimming left V 1 base short and J 1 base short, with 7 bases between. There are 15 residues in the CDR3. The germline V gene has CDR1 KGHSH and CDR2 LQKENI. The CDR3 loop reads CASSPQGGTNEKLFF. In DNA, the CDR3 is TGTGCCAGCTCACCACAGGGCGGAACTAATGAAAAACTGTTTTTT. Full variable domain (missing parts from reference TRBV18 and TRBJ1-4): NAGVMQNPRHLVRRRGQEARLRCSPMKGHSHVYWYRQLPEEGLKFMVYLQKENIIDESGMPKERFSAEFPKEGPSILRIQQVVRGDSAAYFCASSPQGGTNEKLFFGSGTQLSVL.

The gene calls are TRBV9 and TRBJ1-1; D is unresolved. Trimming pared 3 bases from V and 2 bases from J, leaving 5 bases between. Per the germline V gene, CDR1 is SGDLS and CDR2 is YYNGEE. The CDR3 runs to 12 residues. The CDR3 here is CASSGSNTEAFF. CDR3 nucleotides: TGTGCCAGCAGCGGGAGTAACACTGAAGCTTTCTTT.

The V call is TRBV7-9, the J call TRBJ2-6; D gene ambiguous. Trimming shortened V by 0 bases and J by 0 bases, and 6 bases separated the two germline ends. The germline CDR1 and CDR2 sequences are SEHNR and FQNEAQ (reference sequence). The CDR3 consists of 16 residues. The CDR3 here is CASSLASDSGANVLTF. In DNA, the CDR3 is TGTGCCAGCAGCTTAGCATCGGACTCTGGGGCCAACGTCCTGACTTTC.

This chain uses TRBV27 with TRBJ2-5, with D uncertain. The V end was cut by 5 bases, the J end by 1 base, with 11 bases between. Germline V gene data show CDR1 as MNHEY and CDR2 as SMNVEV (reference sequence). The CDR3 sequence is 14 residues long. This CDR3 reads CASSPPGLQETQYF. The CDR3 DNA sequence: TGTGCCAGCAGTCCCCCGGGCCTCCAAGAGACCCAGTACTTC.

The chain uses TRBV4-2 and TRBJ2-1; the D is unclear. The CDR3 sequence is 15 residues long. Germline V gene data show CDR1 as LGHNA and CDR2 as YNFKEQ. V lost 1 base and J 0 bases, leaving 7 bases between the germline ends. CDR3 DNA sequence: TGTGCCAGCAGCCAAGTATCGAGCTCCTACAATGAGCAGTTCTTC. Translated: CASSQVSSSYNEQFF.

A few counts support this clone. This chain links TRBV19 with TRBJ1-1; D not resolved. The CDR3 contains 14 residues. Trimming stripped 4 bases from V and 11 bases from J, with 20 bases between. Germline V CDR1 and CDR2: LNHDA, SQIVND (reference sequence). In nucleotides, the CDR3 is TGTGCCAGTAGTACATTCGGGTCGAACATCGGGGCTTTCTTT. Translated: CASSTFGSNIGAFF.

The rearrangement uses TRBV7-9 and TRBJ1-5; D is possibly TRBD1 (5 bases). Per the germline V gene, CDR1 is SEHNR and CDR2 is FQNEAQ (reference sequence). Trimming left V 4 bases short and J 0 bases short, with 19 bases between. The CDR3 sequence is 18 residues long. The CDR3 is CASSSGPGKPNSNQPQHF. CDR3 nucleotides: TGTGCCAGCAGCTCAGGGCCCGGGAAACCAAATAGCAATCAGCCCCAGCATTTT. The full variable domain, its missing parts supplied by reference TRBV7-9 and TRBJ1-5, is DTGVSQNPRHKITKRGQNVTFRCDPISEHNRLYWYRQTLGQGPEFLTYFQNEAQLEKSRLLSDRFSAERPKGSFSTLEIQRTEQGDSAMYLCASSSGPGKPNSNQPQHFGDGTRLSIL.

This chain links TRBV7-9 with TRBJ2-3; D call uncertain. Per germline, CDR1 SEHNR and CDR2 FQNEAQ (reference sequence). This CDR3 spans 13 amino acids. V lost 1 base and J 6 bases, leaving 8 bases between the germline ends. The CDR3 DNA sequence: TGTGCCAGCAGCTTAGACGCCGGGGATACGCAGTATTTT. Amino acids: CASSLDAGDTQYF. Variable domain in full (rest from reference TRBV7-9 and TRBJ2-3): DTGVSQNPRHKITKRGQNVTFRCDPISEHNRLYWYRQTLGQGPEFLTYFQNEAQLEKSRLLSDRFSAERPKGSFSTLEIQRTEQGDSAMYLCASSLDAGDTQYFGPGTRLTVL.

The chain employs TRBV7-3 and TRBJ2-3, with D possibly being TRBD2 (6 bases). Germline CDR1 SGHTA, CDR2 FQGTGA. The V and J ends lost 1 base and 1 base respectively, with 9 bases between them. The length of the CDR3 is 15 residues. The CDR3, as DNA: TGTGCCAGCAGCTTAAGAGGCGGGGGCACAGATACGCAGTATTTT. Its protein product is CASSLRGGGTDTQYF. The entire variable domain, with the rest obtained from reference TRBV7-3 and TRBJ2-3, is as follows: GAGVSQTPSNKVTEKGKYVELRCDPISGHTALYWYRQSLGQGPEFLIYFQGTGAADDSGLPNDRFFAVRPEGSVSTLKIQRTERGDSAVYLCASSLRGGGTDTQYFGPGTRLTVL.

The gene calls are TRBV27 and TRBJ1-5; D gene unclear. V lost 5 bases and J 0 bases, leaving 8 bases between the germline ends. The CDR3 contains 14 residues. Germline V gene data show CDR1 as MNHEY and CDR2 as SMNVEV (reference sequence). CDR3 DNA: TGTGCCAGCAGTGTGATCTATAGCAATCAGCCCCAGCATTTT. This codes for CASSVIYSNQPQHF.

The rearrangement links TRBV2 to TRBJ2-7; a weak D match, TRBD1 (5 bases). Looked up from germline, CDR1 is SNHLY and CDR2 is FYNNEI. The CDR3 runs to 15 residues. The V and J ends lost 8 bases and 6 bases respectively, with 23 bases between them. CDR3 bases: TGTGCCAGCGGGCTAGTCCCCGCAGGGCTGGGCGAGCAGTACTTC. Protein: CASGLVPAGLGEQYF. The variable domain in full, with the rest retrieved from reference TRBV2 and TRBJ2-7, is EPEVTQTPSHQVTQMGQEVILRCVPISNHLYFYWYRQILGQKVEFLVSFYNNEISEKSEIFDDQFSVERPDGSNFTLKIRSTKLEDSAMYFCASGLVPAGLGEQYFGPGTRLTVT.

This clone was observed a few times. DNA of the CDR3: TGTGCCAGCAGCGTACAGGGGAATGAGCAGTTCTTC. The encoded protein is CASSVQGNEQFF. The rearrangement joins TRBV11-2 to TRBJ2-1, with 7 bases aligning to TRBD1. After removal of 5 bases from V and 7 bases from J, the junction contained 2 bases not matched to a gene. Per the germline V gene, CDR1 is SGHAT and CDR2 is FQNNGV. The CDR3 has 12 residues.

This clone was counted a single time. The CDR3 reads CASSPTSGEETQYF. For the CDR3, the DNA is TGTGCCAGCTCACCGACTAGCGGGGAAGAGACCCAGTACTTC. The J gene is TRBJ2-5, the V gene TRBV18; 11 positions agree with TRBD2. With 3 bases clipped from V and 3 bases from J, the junction kept 0 bases outside the gene matches. CDR1 is KGHSH, CDR2 LQKENI, per germline. This CDR3 contains 14 residues. The entire variable domain, with the rest obtained from reference TRBV18 and TRBJ2-5, is as follows: NAGVMQNPRHLVRRRGQEARLRCSPMKGHSHVYWYRQLPEEGLKFMVYLQKENIIDESGMPKERFSAEFPKEGPSILRIQQVVRGDSAAYFCASSPTSGEETQYFGPGTRLLVL.

The chain couples TRBV7-2 to TRBJ1-1; D is undetermined. The germline V and J ends were trimmed by 1 base and 5 bases, with 8 bases remaining between them. The CDR3 totals 13 residues. Germline CDR1 reads SGHTA; CDR2 reads FQGNSA. CDR3 sequence (DNA): TGTGCCAGCAGCTTAGGAGGGATGACTGAAGCTTTCTTT. Translation: CASSLGGMTEAFF.

The chain combines TRBV27 with TRBJ1-1; the D is unclear. From germline, CDR1 is MNHEY and CDR2 SMNVEV (reference sequence). The CDR3 totals 14 residues. V lost 2 bases and J lost 0, with 7 bases in between. For the CDR3, the DNA is TGTGCCAGCAGTTTAGAGGGCATGAACACTGAAGCTTTCTTT. It translates to CASSLEGMNTEAFF.

The rearrangement links TRBV6-5 to TRBJ2-7; 9 bases map to TRBD2. CDR1 is MNHEY, CDR2 SVGAGI, per germline. The length of the CDR3 is 13 residues. Trimming removed 3 bases from V and 7 bases from J; junction bases left unmatched: 4. In nucleotides, the CDR3 is TGTGCCAGCAGTTATAAGGCGGGGGGGGAGCAGTACTTC. This sequence encodes CASSYKAGGEQYF.

This chain links TRBV28 with TRBJ2-7; no reliable D call. CDR1 and CDR2 (germline): MDHEN, SYDVKM. V dropped 6 bases and J dropped 1 base, with 16 bases sitting between them. The length of the CDR3 is 15 residues. This CDR3 reads CASRPRVGSSYEQYF. CDR3 in DNA: TGTGCCAGCAGACCTCGGGTGGGGTCGTCCTACGAGCAGTACTTC.